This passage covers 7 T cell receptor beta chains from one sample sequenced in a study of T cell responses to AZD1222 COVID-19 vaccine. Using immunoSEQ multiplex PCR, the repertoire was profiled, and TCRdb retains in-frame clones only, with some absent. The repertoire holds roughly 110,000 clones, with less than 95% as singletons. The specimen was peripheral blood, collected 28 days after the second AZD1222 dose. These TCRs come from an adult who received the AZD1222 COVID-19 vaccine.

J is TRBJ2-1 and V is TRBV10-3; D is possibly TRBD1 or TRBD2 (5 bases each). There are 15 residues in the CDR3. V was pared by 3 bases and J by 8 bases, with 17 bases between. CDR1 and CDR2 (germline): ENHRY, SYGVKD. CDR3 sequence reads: CAISERTRGDDEQFF. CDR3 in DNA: TGTGCCATCAGTGAAAGGACAAGGGGAGACGATGAGCAGTTCTTC.

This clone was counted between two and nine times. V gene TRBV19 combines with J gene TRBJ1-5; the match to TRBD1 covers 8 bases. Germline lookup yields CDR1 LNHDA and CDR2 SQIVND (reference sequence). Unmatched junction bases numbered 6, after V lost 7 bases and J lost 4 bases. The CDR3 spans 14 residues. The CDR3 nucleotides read TGTGCCAGTACCGGACAGGGATTTAATCAGCCCCAGCATTTT. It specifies CASTGQGFNQPQHF.

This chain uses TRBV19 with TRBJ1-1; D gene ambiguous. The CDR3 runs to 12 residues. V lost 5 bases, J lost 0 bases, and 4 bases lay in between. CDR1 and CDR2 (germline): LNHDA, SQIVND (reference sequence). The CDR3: CASSVLNTEAFF. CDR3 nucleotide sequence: TGTGCCAGTAGTGTCCTGAACACTGAAGCTTTCTTT.

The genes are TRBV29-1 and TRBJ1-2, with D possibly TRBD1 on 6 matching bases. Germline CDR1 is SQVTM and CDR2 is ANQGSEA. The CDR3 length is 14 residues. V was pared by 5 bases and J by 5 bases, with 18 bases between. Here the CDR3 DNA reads TGCAGCGTTCCCCCGGAAAGGGGGGAGTATGGCTACACCTTC. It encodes CSVPPERGEYGYTF.

CDR3 DNA: TGTGCCAGCAGCCAAGGCAATGAGCAGTTCTTC. This sequence encodes CASSQGNEQFF. This chain joins TRBV3-1 (or the pseudogene TRBV3-2) and TRBJ2-1; D is unresolved. The germline CDR1 and CDR2 sequences are LGHDT and YNNKEL (reference sequence). The ends were cut back, 1 base at V and 6 bases at J, with 1 base in the middle. The CDR3 has 11 amino acids.

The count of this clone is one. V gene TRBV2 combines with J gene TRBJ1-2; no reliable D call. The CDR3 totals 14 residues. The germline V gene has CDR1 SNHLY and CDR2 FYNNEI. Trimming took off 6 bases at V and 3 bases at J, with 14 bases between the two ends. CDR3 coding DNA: TGTGCCAGCAGGGCAGGTTTTGATCACTATGGCTACACCTTC. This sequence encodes CASRAGFDHYGYTF.

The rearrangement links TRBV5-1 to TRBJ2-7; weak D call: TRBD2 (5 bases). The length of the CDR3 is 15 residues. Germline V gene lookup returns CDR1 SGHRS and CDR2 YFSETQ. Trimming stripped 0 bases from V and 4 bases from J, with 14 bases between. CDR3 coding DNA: TGCGCCAGCAGCTTGGACGGAACGCGAGGGTACGAGCAGTACTTC. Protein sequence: CASSLDGTRGYEQYF.